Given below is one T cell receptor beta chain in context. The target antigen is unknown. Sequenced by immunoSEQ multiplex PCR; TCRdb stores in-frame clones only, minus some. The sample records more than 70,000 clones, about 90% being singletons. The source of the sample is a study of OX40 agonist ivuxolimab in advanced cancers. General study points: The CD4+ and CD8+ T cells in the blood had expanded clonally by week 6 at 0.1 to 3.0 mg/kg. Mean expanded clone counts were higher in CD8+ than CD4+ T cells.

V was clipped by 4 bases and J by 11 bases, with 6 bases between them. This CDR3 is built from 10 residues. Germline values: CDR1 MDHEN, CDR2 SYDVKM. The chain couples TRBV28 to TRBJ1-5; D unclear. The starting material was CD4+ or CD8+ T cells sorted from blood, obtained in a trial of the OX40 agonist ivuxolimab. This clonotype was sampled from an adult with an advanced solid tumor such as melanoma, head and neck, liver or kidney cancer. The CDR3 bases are TGTGCCAGCAGTTCTATGTCCCAGCATTTT. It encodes CASSSMSQHF. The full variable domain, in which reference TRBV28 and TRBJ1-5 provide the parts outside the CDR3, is DVKVTQSSRYLVKRTGEKVFLECVQDMDHENMFWYRQDPGLGLRLIYFSYDVKMKEKGDIPEGYSVSREKKERFSLILESASTNQTSMYLCASSSMSQHFGDGTRLSIL.